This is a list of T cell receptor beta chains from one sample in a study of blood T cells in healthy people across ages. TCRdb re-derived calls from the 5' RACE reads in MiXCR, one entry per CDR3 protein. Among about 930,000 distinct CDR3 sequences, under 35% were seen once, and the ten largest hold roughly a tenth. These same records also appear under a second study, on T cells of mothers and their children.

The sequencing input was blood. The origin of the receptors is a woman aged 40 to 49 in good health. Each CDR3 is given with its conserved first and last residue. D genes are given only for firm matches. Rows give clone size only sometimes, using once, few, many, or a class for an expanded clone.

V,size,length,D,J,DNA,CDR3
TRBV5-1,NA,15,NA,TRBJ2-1,TGCGCCAGCCGGTACGACGGGGGACTTTACAATGAGCAGTTCTTC,CASRYDGGLYNEQFF
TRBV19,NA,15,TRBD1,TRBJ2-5,TGTGCCAGTAGTATTACCGGGACAGCACTAGAGACCCAGTACTTC,CASSITGTALETQYF
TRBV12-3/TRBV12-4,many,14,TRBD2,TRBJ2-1,TGTGCCAGCAGTTCTCCCGGGACTAGAGGGGAGCAGTTCTTC,CASSSPGTRGEQFF
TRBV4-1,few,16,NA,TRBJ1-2,TGCGCCAGCAGCCAACTACCCGGGGCGCGAAACTATGGCTACACCTTC,CASSQLPGARNYGYTF
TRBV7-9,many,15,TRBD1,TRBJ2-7,TGTGCCAGCAGCGCCAACCGACAGGGAACCTACGAGCAGTACTTC,CASSANRQGTYEQYF
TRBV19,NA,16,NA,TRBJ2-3,TGTGCCAGTAGCCCTGGTTGGGGCAGGAGCACAGATACGCAGTATTTT,CASSPGWGRSTDTQYF
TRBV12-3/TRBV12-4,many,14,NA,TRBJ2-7,TGTGCCAGCAGTTTGAGCAGCCTCTCCTACGAGCAGTACTTC,CASSLSSLSYEQYF
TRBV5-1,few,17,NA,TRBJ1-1,TGCGCCAGCAGCTTGGATCCCGGTTCAGGGGTGAGGACTGAAGCTTTCTTT,CASSLDPGSGVRTEAFF
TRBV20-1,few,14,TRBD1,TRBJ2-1,TGCAGTGCTAGAAGGGACAGGGGACACAATGAGCAGTTCTTC,CSARRDRGHNEQFF
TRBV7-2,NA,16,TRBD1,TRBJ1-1,TGTGCCAGCAGCTTAGCCGGGACAGGGCTTTCAGCTGAAGCTTTCTTT,CASSLAGTGLSAEAFF
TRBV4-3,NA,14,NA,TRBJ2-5,TGCGCCAGCAGCCAAGGTAGACAGTCAGAGACCCAGTACTTC,CASSQGRQSETQYF
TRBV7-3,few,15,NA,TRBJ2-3,TGTGCCAGCAGCTTAAGACCACTAGTTGGTGATACGCAGTATTTT,CASSLRPLVGDTQYF
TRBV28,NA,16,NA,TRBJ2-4,TGTGCCAGCAGTCCCCCCGGGCTCTTAGCCAAAAACATTCAGTACTTC,CASSPPGLLAKNIQYF
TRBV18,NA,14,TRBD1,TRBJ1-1,TGTACCAGCTCACCTCTAGGGGGCTTTCTTGAAGCTTTCTTT,CTSSPLGGFLEAFF
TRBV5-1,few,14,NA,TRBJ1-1,TGCGCCAGCAGCTTAACGGGGGCTGGCACTGAAGCTTTCTTT,CASSLTGAGTEAFF
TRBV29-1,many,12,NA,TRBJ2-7,TGCAGCGTTGAGGACGATACCTACGAGCAGTACTTC,CSVEDDTYEQYF
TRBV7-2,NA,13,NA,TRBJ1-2,TGTGCCAGCAGCTTAATCGGTTCCGATGGCTACACCTTC,CASSLIGSDGYTF
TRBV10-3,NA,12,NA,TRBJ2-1,TGTGCCATCAGTACAGGGTACAATGAGCAGTGCTTC,CAISTGYNEQCF
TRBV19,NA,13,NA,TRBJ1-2,TGTGCCAGCGCCGGACGGATGAACTATGGCTACACCTTC,CASAGRMNYGYTF
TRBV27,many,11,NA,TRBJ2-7,TGTGCCACCCGGACGGCCTACGAGCAGTACTTC,CATRTAYEQYF
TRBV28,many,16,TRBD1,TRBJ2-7,TGTGCCAGCACCTTAACACAGGGGACAAACCCCTACGAGCAGTACTTC,CASTLTQGTNPYEQYF